These 21 T cell receptor beta chains were all obtained from the same sample, sequenced in a study of T cells in Graves' hyperthyroidism and ophthalmopathy. TCR beta CDR3 regions were amplified from RNA transcripts. Using the HTBI primer set, a first-round RT-PCR was run on the TCR CDR3. MiXCR, run by TCRdb on the multiplex PCR reads, gives a single entry per CDR3 protein. The data contain under 250,000 distinct CDR3 sequences, about 17% of them singletons. The specimen was blood. The receptors shown here come from a woman aged 45-60 years with Graves' hyperthyroidism.

This clonotype was detected many times. The V gene is TRBV5-4, the J gene TRBJ2-7; TRBD2 matches at 7 bases. Germline-derived CDR1 and CDR2 are SGHNT and YYREEE (reference sequence). The CDR3 covers 15 residues. Germline trimming cut 0 bases from V and 2 bases from J; bases unmatched to any gene: 5. The CDR3 spells CASSLAQRGTYEQYF. As DNA, the CDR3 is TGTGCCAGCAGCTTGGCCCAGCGGGGTACCTACGAGCAGTACTTC.

V is TRBV11-3 and J is TRBJ2-6; 8 bases map to TRBD1. Trimming at V came to 5 bases and at J to 0 bases, leaving 6 bases not matched to a gene. The CDR3 has 17 residues. The germline CDR1 and CDR2 sequences are SGHNT and YENEEA. In DNA, the CDR3 is TGTGCCAGCAGCCCAAGGGGACAGGTCTCTGGGGCCAACGTCCTGACTTTC. Amino acid sequence: CASSPRGQVSGANVLTF.

This clonotype occurred many times. The chain joins TRBV11-3 to TRBJ1-3; no clear D gene. The CDR3 loop spans 15 amino acids. Between the trimmed V and J ends, which lost 5 bases and 0 bases, there was a span of 11 bases. CDR1 SGHNT and CDR2 YENEEA come from the germline V gene. As DNA, the CDR3 is TGTGCCAGCAGCCAGGACCGGAGCTCTGGAAACACCATATATTTT. This gives the protein CASSQDRSSGNTIYF.

This clonotype has ten or more counts. CDR3 protein: CASSFSSGLGEQYF. The CDR3 region has the DNA TGTGCCAGCAGCTTTTCTTCCGGACTGGGAGAGCAGTACTTC. The chain employs TRBV11-1 and TRBJ2-7; D is possibly TRBD2 (5 bases). The CDR3 runs to 14 residues. Germline V gene sequence: CDR1 SGHAT, CDR2 FQDESV (reference sequence). The V gene lost 3 bases and the J gene lost 7 bases, with 16 bases spanning the gap.

This clonotype was recorded at least ten times. The chain uses TRBV12-3 or TRBV12-4 and TRBJ2-1, with 10 bases that match TRBD1. CDR3 length: 15 amino acids. J lost 4 bases, V lost 5 bases, and 5 bases had no gene match. CDR3 DNA: TGTGCCAGCAGTCCGGACAGGGGGGAGTACAATGAGCAGTTCTTC. It codes for CASSPDRGEYNEQFF.

Only a few counts were recorded for this clonotype. CDR3 protein: CACKQGFDYGYTF. CDR3 sequence (DNA): TGTGCCTGCAAACAGGGTTTCGACTATGGCTACACCTTC. This chain links TRBV6-1 with TRBJ1-2; a possible D gene is TRBD1 (6 bases). Germline CDR1 and CDR2: MNHNS and SASEGT. This CDR3 spans 13 amino acids. V lost 11 bases to trimming and J lost 3 bases, with 16 bases between them.

This clonotype came up many times. This chain connects TRBV20-1 to TRBJ2-2; TRBD2 matches 7 bases. Per the germline V gene, CDR1 is DFQATT and CDR2 is SNEGSKA (reference sequence). With 2 bases clipped from V and 4 bases from J, the junction kept 7 bases outside the gene matches. The CDR3 is 15 residues long. As DNA, the CDR3 is TGCAGTGCTAGAATGCGGGAGACGGGCACCGGGGAGCTGTTTTTT. Translated, it gives CSARMRETGTGELFF.

The sample holds a few counts of this clonotype. The chain couples TRBV28 to TRBJ1-2; 9 nucleotides match TRBD1. The CDR3 contains 16 residues. V shed 5 bases, J shed 4 bases, and the junction held 11 bases outside the gene matches. From germline, CDR1 is MDHEN and CDR2 SYDVKM. This CDR3 is CASSIQGALAPYGYTF. DNA for the CDR3: TGTGCCAGCAGTATACAGGGGGCTCTCGCCCCCTATGGCTACACCTTC.

The table lists this clonotype with a few counts. The V and J genes are TRBV27 and TRBJ2-7; D unresolved. The CDR3 loop spans 15 amino acids. Germline-derived CDR1 and CDR2 are MNHEY and SMNVEV (reference sequence). Trimming stripped 3 bases from V and 0 bases from J, with 12 bases between. The CDR3 sequence: CASSFASQYSYEQYF. As DNA, the CDR3 is TGTGCCAGCAGTTTTGCAAGCCAATACTCCTACGAGCAGTACTTC.

Points on this clonotype: This sequence may be a read error, since a much larger clone differs from it by one base. The chain uses TRBV2 and TRBJ2-5; tentative D call: TRBD1 (6 bases). The CDR3 sequence is 19 residues long. V dropped 6 bases and J dropped 5 bases, with 31 bases sitting between them. Germline V lookup: CDR1 SNHLY, CDR2 FYNNEI. CDR3 nucleotides: TGTGCCAGCAGAGAAACAGGGAATTCACCTGCTCACGATGTGGAGACCCAGTACTTC. Its translation: CASRETGNSPAHDVETQYF.

There are many counts of this clonotype. This rearrangement joins TRBV6-6 to TRBJ2-7; 7 bases map to TRBD1. Germline V gene lookup returns CDR1 MNHNY and CDR2 SVGAGI (reference sequence). This CDR3 is built from 14 residues. J was trimmed by 1 base and V by 2 bases; bases with no gene match: 2. The CDR3 spells CASSYGDSSYEQYF. The CDR3 nucleotides are TGTGCCAGCAGTTACGGGGACAGTTCCTACGAGCAGTACTTC.

The gene calls are TRBV5-1 and TRBJ2-7; D may be TRBD1 or TRBD2 (5 bases each). The CDR3 is made up of 15 amino acids. Deletions cut 4 bases from V and 2 bases from J, with 16 bases between. Germline V gene sequence: CDR1 SGHRS, CDR2 YFSETQ. CDR3 residues: CASSLTDSGAYEQYF. The CDR3 nucleotides read TGCGCCAGCAGCCTGACAGATTCCGGGGCCTACGAGCAGTACTTC.

The sample holds a few counts of this clonotype. This sequence joins TRBV19 and TRBJ1-1, with D possibly TRBD1 on 6 matching bases. Germline-derived CDR1 and CDR2 are LNHDA and SQIVND (reference sequence). This CDR3 has 13 amino acids. Trimming removed 6 bases from V and 13 bases from J, with 21 bases in between. CDR3 sequence reads: CASRPQGLLEVFF. The CDR3 bases are TGTGCCAGTAGGCCACAGGGACTGCTTGAGGTTTTCTTT.

The chain employs TRBV11-1 and TRBJ2-5, with TRBD1 matching over 10 bases. After removal of 5 bases from V and 2 bases from J, the junction contained 14 bases not matched to a gene. This CDR3 has 18 residues. Germline CDR1 is SGHAT and CDR2 is FQDESV (reference sequence). The CDR3 sequence is CASSTRTGGAMPQETQYF. CDR3 coding DNA: TGTGCCAGCAGCACCAGGACAGGGGGAGCCATGCCACAAGAGACCCAGTACTTC.

The gene calls are TRBV27 and TRBJ2-1; D may be TRBD1 (6 bases). The J call may be wrong; the DNA end is better matched by TRBJ2-7. Germline V lookup: CDR1 MNHEY, CDR2 SMNVEV (reference sequence). The CDR3 is made up of 14 amino acids. The CDR3 coding sequence is TGTGCCAGCAGTTTATCCCCAGGGGACAATGAGCAGTACTTC. Translation: CASSLSPGDNEQYF.

This rearrangement joins TRBV5-1 to TRBJ2-5, with 11 bases aligning to TRBD2. Per the germline V gene, CDR1 is SGHRS and CDR2 is YFSETQ. CDR3 length: 17 residues. V lost 3 bases, J lost 1 base, and 8 bases stayed unmatched. CDR3 sequence: CASSSSGRSGCQETQYF. CDR3 bases: TGCGCCAGCAGCTCTAGCGGGAGGTCCGGGTGCCAAGAGACCCAGTACTTC.

V usage is TRBV10-2 and J usage is TRBJ1-1, with 8 bases that match TRBD1. Germline trimming cut 6 bases from V and 5 bases from J; bases unmatched to any gene: 5. Germline CDR1 is WSHSY and CDR2 is SAAADI. CDR3 length equals 13 residues. The chain's CDR3 is CASRGTGSTEAFF. The CDR3 bases are TGCGCCAGCAGGGGGACAGGTAGTACTGAAGCTTTCTTT.

This clonotype was found many times. The gene calls are TRBV28 and TRBJ1-2, with D possibly being TRBD1 (6 bases). Germline values: CDR1 MDHEN, CDR2 SYDVKM. Trimming shortened V by 5 bases and J by 4 bases, and 14 bases separated the two germline ends. The CDR3 is made up of 14 amino acids. CDR3 sequence (DNA): TGTGCCAGCAGTCCTAGGGGGTTTGGCTATGGCTACACCTTC. This sequence encodes CASSPRGFGYGYTF.

This clonotype was seen at least ten times. The V and J genes are TRBV6-2 or TRBV6-3 and TRBJ2-5; D unresolved. V was trimmed by 7 bases and J by 5 bases, leaving 11 bases between them. This CDR3 is 12 amino acids long. Germline values: CDR1 MNHEY, CDR2 SVGEGT. The CDR3 DNA sequence: TGTGCCAGCACGTCGGTGGTGGAGACCCAGTACTTC. Translating gives CASTSVVETQYF.

There are many counts of this clonotype. The J gene is TRBJ2-2, the V gene TRBV11-1; 12 positions match TRBD2. This CDR3 has 17 amino acids. Germline lookup yields CDR1 SGHAT and CDR2 FQDESV (reference sequence). V lost 5 bases, J lost 7 bases, and 11 bases stayed unmatched. The CDR3 region has the DNA TGTGCCAGCAGCGACCGGACTAGCGGGATGGTGAGCGGGGAGCTGTTTTTT. Its protein is CASSDRTSGMVSGELFF.

This clonotype was detected a few times. Here the CDR3 DNA reads TGTGCCAGCAGTTTCGTTCCGGGAGCGGGAGAAGAGACCCAGTACTTC. It codes for CASSFVPGAGEETQYF. This rearrangement joins TRBV12-3 or TRBV12-4 to TRBJ2-5; 8 bases map to TRBD2. The junction had 9 bases not matched to a gene; V was cut back by 3 bases and J by 3 bases. The CDR3 covers 16 residues.